The subject of this entry is one T cell receptor (beta chain). The antigen is not known. The junction departs from the called germline gene at one end, perhaps through a read error. The authors made TCR beta cDNA from about 500 ng total RNA with a constant-region primer. Three nested multiplex PCR rounds of slightly modified ARM-PCR generated TCR beta libraries. Amplification in the first two PCR rounds was performed using TRBV1-TRBV30 forward primers and a C-beta reverse primer for 10 cycles each. TCRdb independently ran MiXCR on the multiplex PCR reads; one entry per CDR3 protein. The data show about 200,000 distinct CDR3 sequences, around three fifths seen once. Germline DNA was also extracted, and blood RNA was taken from unsorted whole blood. These data are taken from a study of tumor-infiltrating lymphocytes in primary liver carcinoma. Turning to the study itself: All patients had surgically resected primary liver carcinoma. Both sexes were represented among patients, who were 30 to 69 years old.

Study-level results: The difference in top-250-clone fraction between tumors and blood was significant, favoring tumors (p = 0.039). Tumor-adjacent and tumor-blood pairs showed less overlap than tumor region pairs.

Germline values: CDR1 MGHRA, CDR2 YSYEKL. The CDR3 is made up of 15 amino acids. The gene calls are TRBV4-1 and TRBJ2-5; tentatively, D is TRBD2 (6 bases). The source of this sequence is a woman aged 60-75 years with primary liver carcinoma and hepatitis B virus infection. Sequenced material: peripheral blood. The CDR3 is CASSQASYGGETQCF. CDR3 nucleotide sequence: TGCGCCAGCAGCCAAGCTTCTTACGGAGGGGAGACCCAGTGCTTC.